This TCR beta chain was observed in a study of CD8 T cells in Susac syndrome. RNA, at roughly 0.45 to 1 ug, was reverse transcribed with random hexamers. TCRdb ran MiXCR on the immunoSEQ multiplex PCR reads and lists one entry per CDR3 protein. The sample carries 160,000 or so distinct CDR3 sequences, 95% recorded once. The length of the CDR3 is 14 residues. The germline V gene has CDR1 LGHDT and CDR2 YNNKEL (reference sequence). Trimming left V 0 bases short and J 3 bases short, with 9 bases between. J is TRBJ2-7 and V is TRBV3-1; D perhaps matches TRBD1 (5 bases). The sequence came from a human donor with multiple sclerosis. The sample taken for sequencing was CD8+ T cells from PBMCs. CDR3 sequence: CASSQDIDSYEQYF. The CDR3 DNA reads as TGTGCCAGCAGCCAAGACATAGACAGCTACGAGCAGTACTTC.